This T cell receptor beta chain was captured by sequencing in a study of shared clonotypes between healthy human individuals. This table comes from immunoSEQ multiplex PCR, and its TCRdb copy is limited to in-frame clones, with some not included. The sample shows about 2,200,000 clones, about 92% of them seen only once. CD45RO negativity and positive selection for CCR7 defined naive CD8 cells, a population that excluded terminally differentiated effector memory CD45RA+ cells. The V end lost 3 bases, the J end lost 4 bases, and 13 bases lay between the germline ends. This CDR3 is built from 14 residues. From germline, CDR1 is MGHRA and CDR2 YSYEKL.

The chain joins TRBV4-1 to TRBJ2-7; D is possibly TRBD1 (6 bases). The receptor's source is a man aged 18 to 30 in good health. Some clones in this sample may be carry-over from other donors' samples. Sample: naive CD8+ T cells from PBMCs. The CDR3 sequence is CASSHDRTDYEQYF. The CDR3 DNA reads TGCGCCAGCAGCCATGATAGGACAGATTACGAGCAGTACTTC.